This T cell receptor beta chain was captured by sequencing in a study of OX40 agonist ivuxolimab in advanced cancers. For the study in its entirety: Ivuxolimab was an agonistic, fully human IgG2 monoclonal antibody directed against OX40 (CD134), a costimulatory receptor. Intravenous ivuxolimab was administered to patients every 2 weeks at six dose levels: 0.01, 0.1, 0.3, 1.5, 3 and 10 mg/kg. Of the roughly 51 patients in dose escalation, about 20 had hepatocellular carcinoma, some 15 had melanoma, 9 had renal cell carcinoma and 9 had head and neck cancer. In the dose-escalation cohort, roughly 80% of patients were male, and the mean age was about 55 years, with a range of about 23 to 80. Patients were allowed to have had prior anti-PD-1, anti-PD-L1 or anti-CTLA-4 therapy, and 40% of the dose-escalation patients had previously received checkpoint inhibitors. Partial responses occurred in three dose-escalation patients: two with cutaneous melanoma and one with hepatocellular carcinoma. The point of sequencing TCRbeta in the periphery was to test whether ivuxolimab changed TCR sequence diversity and drove clonal T-cell expansion. The monotherapy dose-escalation portion (N ≈ 56 patients) of the phase I ivuxolimab trial is reported in the paper.

Counted from cysteine to phenylalanine, this CDR3 has 14 amino acids. Only the CDR3 DNA is retained, 42 bases long and in frame from the first base. The germline V gene sets CDR1 to ENHRY and CDR2 to SYGVKD. Trimming at the junction amounts to 0 bases on V and 6 bases on J, and the germline ends lie 9 bases apart. Genomic DNA was extracted from sorted cells for sequencing of the TCRbeta CDR3 region. The immunoSEQ Assay was used to sequence the TCRbeta CDR3 regions. TCRdb holds this immuneACCESS table with in-frame rearrangements only. Some clones are missing; in checked studies, unresolved V genes explain under half, and the rest has no known cause. The sample profile shows about 72,000 clones; 80% to 90% of them were found once. Clones ranked in the top ten supply over 10% of the sample. What the research found in general, with its limitations: Partial responders in the 0.1-3.0 mg/kg groups had among the lowest normalized peripheral clonal expansion, especially among CD8+ T cells. Clonal expansion of both CD4+ and CD8+ blood T cells was observed from baseline to week 6 at doses 0.1 to 3.0 mg/kg. After ivuxolimab, CD8+ T cells had more expanded clones than CD4+ T cells on average. Low levels of normalized T-cell clonal expansion were also shown by some nonresponding patients. Antigen specificity was not determined for the clonally expanded peripheral T cells.

Patients with autoimmune disease history or receiving systemic immunosuppression were excluded from the trial. Peripheral blood for TCR sequencing was drawn from every dose cohort at baseline, at cycle 4 day 1 and at cycle 7 day 1. The samples were drawn from a first-in-human, open-label, multicenter phase I dose-escalation trial of ivuxolimab. Adults with locally advanced or metastatic head and neck squamous cell, hepatocellular, melanoma or renal cell carcinoma were enrolled in the trial. Before TCR sequencing, CD4+ and CD8+ T cells were separately sorted from peripheral blood. This clone has only one observation. What antigen it recognizes has not been identified. No much larger clone exists at a distance of one base, and base qualities are not known.

Sequenced here: CD4+ or CD8+ T cells sorted from blood, sampled in a trial of the OX40 agonist ivuxolimab. Rearrangement joined TRBV10-3 to TRBJ2-1; the D gene is not confidently resolved. This sequence originates from an adult with an advanced solid tumor such as melanoma, head and neck, liver or kidney cancer. The CDR3 reads CAISESNSANEQFF. At the DNA level, the sequence is TGTGCCATCAGTGAGTCGAACTCCGCCAATGAGCAGTTCTTC.